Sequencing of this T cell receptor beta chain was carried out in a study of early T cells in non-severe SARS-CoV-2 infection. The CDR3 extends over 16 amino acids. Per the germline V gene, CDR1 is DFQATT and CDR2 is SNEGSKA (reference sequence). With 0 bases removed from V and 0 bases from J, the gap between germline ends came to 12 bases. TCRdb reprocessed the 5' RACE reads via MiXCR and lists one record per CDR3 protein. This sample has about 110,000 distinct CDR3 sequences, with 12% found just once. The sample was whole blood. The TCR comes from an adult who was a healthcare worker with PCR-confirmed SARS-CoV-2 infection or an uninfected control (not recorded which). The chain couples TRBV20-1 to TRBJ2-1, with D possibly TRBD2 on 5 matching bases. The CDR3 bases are TGCAGTGCTAGAGATGAGGGCCTGAGCTCCTACAATGAGCAGTTCTTC. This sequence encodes CSARDEGLSSYNEQFF.